This T cell receptor beta chain was obtained from a study of cytomegalovirus exposure and HLA in healthy donors. The PCR employed 60 Vbeta primers together with 13 Jbeta primers. The data were produced by immunoSEQ multiplex PCR, yet TCRdb's version contains in-frame clones alone and is incomplete. The repertoire holds 95,000 to 150,000 clones, with around 80% as singletons. The CDR3 spans 16 residues. Germline V gene sequence: CDR1 MNHEY, CDR2 SMNVEV (reference sequence). With V trimmed by 6 bases and J by 8 bases, 14 bases remained unmatched. The V and J genes are TRBV27 and TRBJ1-4; 8 bases fit TRBD1. This receptor was identified in a man aged 30 to 39 in good health and CMV-seropositive. Sequencing was carried out using PBMCs. CDR3 in DNA: TGTGCCAGCAGCTCAGGGGGGACAGGAGCGGGGGAAAAACTGTTTTTT. Translation gives CASSSGGTGAGEKLFF.